One sample yielded the 18 T cell receptor beta chains listed below, sequenced in a study of cytotoxic CD8 clonotypes in ibrutinib-treated CLL. Repertoires were generated with immunoSEQ multiplex PCR, while TCRdb's copy carries only in-frame clones and drops some. The table shows about 60,000 clones, with around 55% occurring only once. The source was PBMCs, collected after 24 months of ibrutinib treatment. These receptors were obtained from a human donor with chronic lymphocytic leukemia.

The chain uses TRBV7-9 and TRBJ2-5, with no clear D. The CDR3 runs 14 residues. V lost 1 base and J lost 3, with 9 bases in between. Per the germline V gene, CDR1 is SEHNR and CDR2 is FQNEAQ (reference sequence). The CDR3 DNA is TGTGCCAGCAGCTTAGAATTAGCAGAAGAGACCCAGTACTTC. Encoded protein: CASSLELAEETQYF. Using reference TRBV7-9 and TRBJ2-5 for the parts outside the CDR3, the full variable domain is DTGVSQNPRHKITKRGQNVTFRCDPISEHNRLYWYRQTLGQGPEFLTYFQNEAQLEKSRLLSDRFSAERPKGSFSTLEIQRTEQGDSAMYLCASSLELAEETQYFGPGTRLLVL.

There are a few counts of this clone. The chain has TRBV19 and TRBJ2-3; no definite D call. This CDR3 has 17 amino acids. Trimming shortened V by 6 bases and J by 2 bases, and 21 bases separated the two germline ends. Germline CDR1 and CDR2: LNHDA and SQIVND (reference sequence). The CDR3: CASRPSQVPGPTDTQYF. CDR3 coding DNA: TGTGCCAGTAGACCGAGCCAGGTCCCAGGCCCCACAGATACGCAGTATTTT.

This clone was counted many times. J is TRBJ2-5 and V is TRBV2; TRBD2 is a possible D gene (6 bases). This CDR3 has 15 residues. V was shortened by 3 bases and J by 3 bases, with 14 bases between the two germline ends. Germline assignment: CDR1 SNHLY and CDR2 FYNNEI. CDR3 residues: CASSDFLATKETQYF. The DNA of the CDR3 is TGTGCCAGCAGTGACTTCCTAGCGACCAAAGAGACCCAGTACTTC. Complete variable domain (other parts from reference TRBV2 and TRBJ2-5): EPEVTQTPSHQVTQMGQEVILRCVPISNHLYFYWYRQILGQKVEFLVSFYNNEISEKSEIFDDQFSVERPDGSNFTLKIRSTKLEDSAMYFCASSDFLATKETQYFGPGTRLLVL.

This clone was seen a handful of times. The chain has TRBV6-1 and TRBJ1-5; possible D gene TRBD1, 6 bases. Trimming pared 7 bases from V and 6 bases from J, leaving 13 bases between. Per germline, CDR1 MNHNS and CDR2 SASEGT. The CDR3 consists of 13 residues. In DNA form, the CDR3 reads TGTGCCAGCACCAAGGGGGTTGTTCAGCCCCAGCATTTT. Translated: CASTKGVVQPQHF.

CDR3 loop: CASSWTRNAGELFF. The CDR3 DNA follows: TGCGCCAGCAGCTGGACCCGAAACGCCGGGGAGCTGTTTTTT. The chain links TRBV5-1 to TRBJ2-2, with D hard to call. CDR1 and CDR2 from the germline V gene are SGHRS and YFSETQ. The CDR3 is 14 amino acids. The germline V and J ends were trimmed by 3 bases and 6 bases, with 12 bases remaining between them. The full variable domain, in which reference TRBV5-1 and TRBJ2-2 provide the parts outside the CDR3, is KAGVTQTPRYLIKTRGQQVTLSCSPISGHRSVSWYQQTPGQGLQFLFEYFSETQRNKGNFPGRFSGRQFSNSRSEMNVSTLELGDSALYLCASSWTRNAGELFFGEGSRLTVL.

The chain joins TRBV6-5 to TRBJ2-5, with TRBD2 matching 10 bases. The J call may be wrong; the DNA end is better matched by TRBJ2-7. This CDR3 comprises 14 residues. Germline assignment: CDR1 MNHEY and CDR2 SVGAGI. The CDR3 region is CASSLAGAEDEQYF. The CDR3, as DNA: TGTGCCAGCAGTCTAGCGGGAGCGGAGGACGAGCAGTACTTC.

The V and J genes are TRBV28 and TRBJ1-2, with D possibly being TRBD1 (5 bases). This CDR3 is built from 16 residues. V lost 7 bases to trimming and J lost 3 bases, with 21 bases between them. CDR1 and CDR2 (germline): MDHEN, SYDVKM. The CDR3 loop is CASTPGRYPRDYGYTF. For the CDR3, the DNA is TGTGCCAGCACCCCGGGACGCTACCCGCGAGACTATGGCTACACCTTC.

In this sample, this clone turned up a few times. The CDR3 is CASSYTRGGYTF. DNA of the CDR3: TGTGCCAGCAGTTACACCAGGGGTGGCTACACCTTC. This rearrangement joins TRBV6-6 to TRBJ1-2, with D possibly TRBD1 on 6 matching bases. V was trimmed by 2 bases and J by 7 bases, leaving 8 bases between them. The CDR3 covers 12 residues. From germline, CDR1 is MNHNY and CDR2 SVGAGI (reference sequence).

The chain joins TRBV6-5 to TRBJ2-2; D is perhaps TRBD1 (6 bases). The CDR3 runs to 14 residues. The V end was cut by 5 bases, the J end by 4 bases, with 11 bases between. CDR1 and CDR2 (germline): MNHEY, SVGAGI. The DNA for the CDR3 is TGTGCCAGCAGTGAGGGACACCTCACCGGGGAGCTGTTTTTT. Protein: CASSEGHLTGELFF.

The V gene is TRBV7-2, the J gene TRBJ2-3, with D hard to call. Looked up from germline, CDR1 is SGHTA and CDR2 is FQGNSA. The V end lost 1 base, the J end lost 2 bases, and 7 bases lay between the germline ends. The CDR3 length is 14 residues. CDR3 nucleotide sequence: TGTGCCAGCAGCTTAGTTCTATACACAGATACGCAGTATTTT. Amino acid sequence: CASSLVLYTDTQYF.

The chain carries TRBV11-2 and TRBJ2-6; D gene uncertain. Germline lookup yields CDR1 SGHAT and CDR2 FQNNGV. This CDR3 has 19 amino acids. The V end lost 7 bases, the J end lost 0 bases, and 22 bases lay between the germline ends. For the CDR3, the DNA is TGTGCCAGCACCCAAAGCCTGGGCAGAGTAACCTCTGGGGCCAACGTCCTGACTTTC. This sequence encodes CASTQSLGRVTSGANVLTF.

This clone was seen a handful of times. The V and J genes are TRBV6-5 and TRBJ2-7, with 8 bases fitting TRBD1. V lost 6 bases and J lost 3; bases outside the gene matches: 10. Per germline, CDR1 MNHEY and CDR2 SVGAGI. The CDR3 length is 15 residues. The DNA for the CDR3 is TGTGCCAGCAGCTATGACAGGGGATCCTACTACGAGCAGTACTTC. As protein: CASSYDRGSYYEQYF.

In this sample, this clone turned up many times. The V gene is TRBV15, the J gene TRBJ1-2; D not resolved. This CDR3 has 14 residues. In germline, CDR1 is LNHNV, CDR2 YYDKDF (reference sequence). V was shortened by 5 bases and J by 5 bases, with 15 bases between the two germline ends. The DNA of the CDR3 is TGTGCCACCAGCTCCAAGGACGGCCCGTATGGCTACACCTTC. It yields the protein CATSSKDGPYGYTF.

The gene calls are TRBV10-3 and TRBJ1-1; D gene unclear. CDR3 length equals 13 residues. Trimming shortened V by 7 bases and J by 1 base, and 10 bases separated the two germline ends. Germline CDR1 is ENHRY and CDR2 is SYGVKD. Here the CDR3 DNA reads TGTGCCATCAATAGTCCGGGGAACACTGAAGCTTTCTTT. Translating it yields CAINSPGNTEAFF.

The V gene is TRBV5-4, the J gene TRBJ2-5, with no clear D. Germline CDR1 SGHNT, CDR2 YYREEE (reference sequence). Between the trimmed V and J ends, which lost 0 bases and 5 bases, there was a span of 5 bases. The CDR3 extends over 12 amino acids. The CDR3 loop is CASSLDTETQYF. As DNA, the CDR3 is TGTGCCAGCAGCTTGGATACGGAGACCCAGTACTTC.

The chain carries TRBV10-1 and TRBJ2-1; 9 bases line up with TRBD2. The CDR3 length is 16 residues. The V gene's germline CDR1 is WNHNN and CDR2 SYGVQD (reference sequence). The V and J ends lost 5 bases and 4 bases, in that order; junction bases with no gene match: 9. CDR3 protein: CASSPGTSLVYNEQFF. Here the CDR3 DNA reads TGCGCCAGCAGTCCCGGGACTAGCCTCGTTTACAATGAGCAGTTCTTC.

The chain joins TRBV13 to TRBJ2-7; D is tentatively TRBD1 or TRBD2 (6 bases each). The germline V gene encodes CDR1 PRHDT and CDR2 FYEKMQ (reference sequence). V lost 4 bases, J lost 2 bases, and 15 bases lay in between. The CDR3 sequence is 15 residues long. CDR3 bases: TGTGCCAGCAGCTACGGGGGCGCGGCGACCTACGAGCAGTACGTC. This sequence encodes CASSYGGAATYEQYV.

This clone showed up just once. The chain carries TRBV18 and TRBJ2-7; D call uncertain. The germline V gene has CDR1 KGHSH and CDR2 LQKENI. Trimming removed 2 bases at V and 4 bases at J, with 6 bases between. The CDR3 sequence is 12 residues long. The CDR3, as DNA: TGTGCCAGCTCACCAAATGGGTACGAGCAGTACGTC. Translation gives CASSPNGYEQYV.